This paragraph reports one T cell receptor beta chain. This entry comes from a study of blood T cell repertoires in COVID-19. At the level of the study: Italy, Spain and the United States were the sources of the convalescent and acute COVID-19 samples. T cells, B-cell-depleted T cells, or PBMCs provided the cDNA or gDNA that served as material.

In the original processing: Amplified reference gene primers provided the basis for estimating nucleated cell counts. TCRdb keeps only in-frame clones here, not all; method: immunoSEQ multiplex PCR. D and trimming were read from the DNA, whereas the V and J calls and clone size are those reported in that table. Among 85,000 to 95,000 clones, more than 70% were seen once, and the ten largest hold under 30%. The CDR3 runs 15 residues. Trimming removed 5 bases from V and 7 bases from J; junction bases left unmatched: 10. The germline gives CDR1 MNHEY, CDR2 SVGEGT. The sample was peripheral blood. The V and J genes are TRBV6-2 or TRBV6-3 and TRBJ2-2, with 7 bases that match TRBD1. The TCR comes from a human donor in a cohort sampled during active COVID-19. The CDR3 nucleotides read TGTGCCAGCAGTCCCCCGGGACAGTATCACGGGGAGCTGTTTTTT. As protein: CASSPPGQYHGELFF.